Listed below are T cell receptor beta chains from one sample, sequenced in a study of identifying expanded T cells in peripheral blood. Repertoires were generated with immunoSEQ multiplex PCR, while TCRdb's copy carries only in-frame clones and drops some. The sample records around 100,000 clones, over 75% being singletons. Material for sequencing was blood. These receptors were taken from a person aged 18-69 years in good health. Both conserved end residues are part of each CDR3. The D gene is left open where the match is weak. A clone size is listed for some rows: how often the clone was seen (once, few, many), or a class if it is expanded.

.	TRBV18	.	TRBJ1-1	CASSVGIGNTEAFF	TGTGCCAGCTCGGTGGGTATAGGGAACACTGAAGCTTTCTTT
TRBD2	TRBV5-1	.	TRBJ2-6	CASSLAGGYIAGANVLTF	TGCGCCAGCAGCTTGGCCGGGGGGTATATCGCTGGGGCCAACGTCCTGACTTTC
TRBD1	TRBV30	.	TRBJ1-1	CAWSATGGYSAFF	TGTGCCTGGAGTGCTACAGGGGGCTATTCAGCTTTCTTT
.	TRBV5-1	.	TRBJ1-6	CASSLTQDMGHSPLHF	TGCGCCAGCAGCCTTACCCAGGACATGGGACATTCACCCCTCCACTTT
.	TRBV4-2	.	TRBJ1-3	CASSLVTGNTIYF	TGTGCCAGCAGCTTGGTGACGGGAAACACCATATATTTT
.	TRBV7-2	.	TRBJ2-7	CASSLGDLREQYF	TGTGCCAGCAGCTTAGGGGACTTGAGGGAGCAGTACTTC
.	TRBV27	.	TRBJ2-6	CASGGEVSSGANVLTF	TGTGCCAGCGGCGGAGAGGTCTCCTCTGGGGCCAACGTCCTGACTTTC
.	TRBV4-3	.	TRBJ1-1	CASSQEPSPNTEAFF	TGCGCCAGCAGCCAAGAGCCGAGTCCGAACACTGAAGCTTTCTTT
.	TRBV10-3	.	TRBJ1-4	CAISDGGAGNEKLFF	TGTGCCATCAGTGATGGGGGGGCGGGAAATGAAAAACTGTTTTTT
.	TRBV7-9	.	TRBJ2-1	CASLLGREYSYNEQFF	TGTGCCAGCTTACTCGGCAGAGAGTACTCCTACAATGAGCAGTTCTTC
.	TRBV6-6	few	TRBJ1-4	CASSLYGTSKNEKLFF	TGTGCCAGCAGTCTATACGGGACTTCAAAAAATGAAAAACTGTTTTTT
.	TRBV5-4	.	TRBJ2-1	CASSLVRLGGGNEQFF	TGTGCCAGCAGCTTGGTGCGGCTGGGTGGGGGCAATGAGCAGTTCTTC
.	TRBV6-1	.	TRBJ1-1	CASREGRAGTEAFF	TGTGCCAGCAGAGAAGGCAGGGCGGGTACTGAAGCTTTCTTT
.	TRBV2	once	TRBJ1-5	CASSGGGGLSNQPQHF	TGTGCCAGCAGTGGGGGAGGAGGTCTTAGCAATCAGCCCCAGCATTTT
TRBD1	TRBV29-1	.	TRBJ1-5	CSVQGVDQPQHF	TGCAGCGTTCAGGGGGTGGATCAGCCCCAGCATTTT
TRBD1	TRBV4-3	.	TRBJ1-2	CASSHDTGTGSGYTF	TGCGCCAGCAGCCACGATACCGGGACAGGGAGCGGCTACACCTTC
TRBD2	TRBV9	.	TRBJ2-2	CASSVLAAGELFF	TGTGCCAGCAGCGTACTAGCGGCCGGGGAGCTGTTTTTT
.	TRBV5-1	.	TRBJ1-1	CASSLAPGSQNTEAFF	TGCGCCAGCAGCTTGGCCCCCGGGAGCCAGAACACTGAAGCTTTCTTT
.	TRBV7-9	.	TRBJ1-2	CASSLDAFGYTF	TGTGCCAGCAGCTTGGACGCGTTTGGCTACACCTTC
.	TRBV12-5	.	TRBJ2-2	CASGPGQYGELFF	TGTGCTAGTGGCCCAGGACAGTACGGGGAGCTGTTTTTT
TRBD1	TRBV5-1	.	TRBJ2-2	CASRLGGQGTYPGELFF	TGCGCCAGTCGTTTAGGGGGACAGGGAACCTATCCGGGGGAGCTGTTTTTT
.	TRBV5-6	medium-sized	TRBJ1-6	CASSLRMAGNNSPLHF	TGTGCCAGCAGCTTGCGGATGGCAGGCAATAATTCACCCCTCCACTTT
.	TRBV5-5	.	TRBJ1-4	CASSSPGAGEKLFF	TGTGCCAGCAGCTCGCCGGGGGCGGGGGAAAAACTGTTTTTT
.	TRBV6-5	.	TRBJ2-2	CASSQANTGELFF	TGTGCCAGCAGCCAGGCGAACACCGGGGAGCTGTTTTTT
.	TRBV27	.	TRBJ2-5	CASSLGGSRETQYF	TGTGCCAGCAGTTTAGGGGGCTCCAGAGAGACCCAGTACTTC
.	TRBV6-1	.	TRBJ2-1	CASSEDGYSYNEQFF	TGTGCCAGCAGTGAGGACGGCTACTCCTACAATGAGCAGTTCTTC
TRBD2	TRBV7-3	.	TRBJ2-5	CASSPRLAGAGNQETQYF	TGTGCCAGCAGCCCCAGGCTAGCGGGGGCTGGGAACCAAGAGACCCAGTACTTC
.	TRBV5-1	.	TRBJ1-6	CASSLSGARNSPLHF	TGCGCCAGCAGCTTGAGTGGGGCGAGAAATTCACCCCTCCACTTT